Below, one T cell receptor (beta chain) is given with its context. Its cognate antigen is unknown. This sample was taken from a study of long-term antiretroviral therapy in people with HIV. Across the study: The oldest samples precede the 2015 immediate-ART recommendation by about a decade.

It was version v3.0 of the immunoSEQ assay that was run at survey level. Data came from immunoSEQ multiplex PCR; TCRdb stores just in-frame clones and leaves some out. The profile shows about 28,000 clones, more than 80% of them singletons. This CDR3 contains 14 residues. Germline CDR1 is MNHNY and CDR2 is SVGAGI (reference sequence). The V and J ends lost 6 bases and 5 bases respectively, with 14 bases between them. Study-wide results and limits: Controls showed broader CDR3 length ranges than did the HIV repertoires. Transplant-donor-level diversity was not reached after ART, though diversity increased.

United States facilities provided treatment to all participants with HIV. The rearrangement uses TRBV6-6 and TRBJ2-1; D ambiguous. The starting material was unsorted PBMCs, obtained 3 years after starting antiretroviral therapy. This TCR was recovered from a man aged 40-55 years with HIV. CDR3 in DNA: TGTGCCAGCAGGATCGCCTCCTACGACAATGAGCAGTTCTTC. Amino acid sequence: CASRIASYDNEQFF.